The entry below gives a single T cell receptor beta chain sequence along with its context. Its antigen is unidentified. The PCR contained 60 Vbeta and 13 Jbeta primers. Using immunoSEQ multiplex PCR, the repertoire was profiled, and TCRdb retains in-frame clones only, with some absent. The sample has 150,000 to 200,000 clones, around 67% seen once. The record originates from a study of cytomegalovirus exposure and HLA in healthy donors. On the study more broadly: The Caucasian-associated ancestry cluster contained about 80% of the roughly 390 genotyped donors.

Study-wide points: Usually a TCR sequence was rare, but some public TCRs were found in many donors.

In germline, CDR1 is MDHEN, CDR2 SYDVKM. The CDR3 loop spans 14 amino acids. Between the trimmed V and J ends, which lost 5 bases and 5 bases, there was a span of 15 bases. The chain has TRBV28 and TRBJ2-5; D gene uncertain. The sample comprised PBMCs. This clonotype originated in a woman between 18 and 29 years old in good health and CMV-seropositive. The CDR3 loop is CASSPQVSGETQYF. The CDR3 DNA reads TGTGCCAGCAGTCCCCAGGTGTCTGGCGAGACCCAGTACTTC.